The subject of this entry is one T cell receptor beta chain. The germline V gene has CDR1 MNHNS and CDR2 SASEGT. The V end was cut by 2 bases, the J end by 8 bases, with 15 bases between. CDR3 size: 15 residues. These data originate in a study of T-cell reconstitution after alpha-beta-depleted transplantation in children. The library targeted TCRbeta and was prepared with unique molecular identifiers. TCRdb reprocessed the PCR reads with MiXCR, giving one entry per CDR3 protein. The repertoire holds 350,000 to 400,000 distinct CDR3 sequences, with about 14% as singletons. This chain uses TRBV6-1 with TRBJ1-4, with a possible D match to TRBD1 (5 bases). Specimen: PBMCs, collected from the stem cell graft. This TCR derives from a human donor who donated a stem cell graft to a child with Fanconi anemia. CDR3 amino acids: CASSESGDRWEKLFF. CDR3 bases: TGTGCCAGCAGTGAATCGGGGGACCGATGGGAAAAACTGTTTTTT.